The 16 T cell receptor beta chains in this list originate from one sample, sequenced in a study of blood T cell repertoires in COVID-19 (dated by TCRdb to 2019 to 2021). Libraries were constructed by the immunoSEQ multiplex PCR assay. TCRdb provides this immuneACCESS table in a form limited to in-frame rearrangements. Some clones are lacking; in checked studies, under half of them reflect an unresolved V gene, and why the rest are absent is not known. The sample table shows about 30,000 clones, and 85% are seen once. Of the sample, more than 7.5% falls within the top ten clones. Sequenced material: peripheral blood. The receptors here all came from a man at least 80 years old with active COVID-19.

J is TRBJ1-2 and V is TRBV19; D is ambiguous. The germline gives CDR1 LNHDA, CDR2 SQIVND (reference sequence). This CDR3 is built from 14 residues. V lost 3 bases, J lost 4 bases, and 12 bases lay in between. The CDR3 DNA reads TGTGCCAGTAGTATGATGGGGAGAATCTATGGCTACACCTTC. Protein product: CASSMMGRIYGYTF.

V usage is TRBV7-8 and J usage is TRBJ2-2; D gene ambiguous. CDR3 length: 15 residues. Looked up from germline, CDR1 is SGHVS and CDR2 is FQNEAQ. The V gene lost 1 base and the J gene lost 0 bases, with 6 bases spanning the gap. The CDR3 reads CASSLGLANTGELFF. The CDR3 DNA sequence: TGTGCCAGCAGCTTAGGTCTAGCGAACACCGGGGAGCTGTTTTTT. Full variable domain (outside the CDR3, taken from reference TRBV7-8 and TRBJ2-2): GAGVSQSPRYKVAKRGQDVALRCDPISGHVSLFWYQQALGQGPEFLTYFQNEAQLDKSGLPSDRFFAERPEGSVSTLKIQRTQQEDSAVYLCASSLGLANTGELFFGEGSRLTVL.

This clone was seen only once. The chain employs TRBV2 and TRBJ1-5; 7 nucleotides agree with TRBD1. The germline gives CDR1 SNHLY, CDR2 FYNNEI. There are 15 residues in the CDR3. V shed 3 bases, J shed 5 bases, and the junction held 7 bases outside the gene matches. CDR3 sequence: CASSDDRVTDQPQHF. The CDR3 nucleotides are TGTGCCAGCAGTGACGACAGGGTCACGGATCAGCCCCAGCATTTT.

V usage is TRBV27 and J usage is TRBJ2-1; no firm D call. CDR3 length: 13 amino acids. V was trimmed by 5 bases and J by 5 bases, leaving 10 bases between them. Per the germline V gene, CDR1 is MNHEY and CDR2 is SMNVEV (reference sequence). The chain's CDR3 is CASSTDTHNEQFF. DNA for the CDR3: TGTGCCAGCAGTACCGACACACACAATGAGCAGTTCTTC.

This chain connects TRBV18 to TRBJ1-3, with D possibly matching TRBD1 (6 bases). V shed 0 bases and J shed 8 bases, with 11 bases lying between them. Germline CDR1 and CDR2: KGHSH and LQKENI. This CDR3 is built from 14 residues. DNA for the CDR3: TGTGCCAGCTCACCACCGATCAGGGGATACACCATATATTTT. It encodes CASSPPIRGYTIYF.

V gene TRBV6-6 combines with J gene TRBJ2-1, with D possibly matching TRBD1 (9 bases). Germline CDR1 reads MNHNY; CDR2 reads SVGAGI (reference sequence). Trimming cost V 7 bases and J 2 bases, with 18 bases left between them. This CDR3 comprises 16 residues. CDR3 amino acids: CASTTGGAGAYNEQFF. DNA of the CDR3: TGTGCCAGCACGACAGGGGGAGCGGGGGCCTACAATGAGCAGTTCTTC.

The rearrangement links TRBV15 to TRBJ1-2; 10 nucleotides line up with TRBD1. Germline V gives CDR1 LNHNV, CDR2 YYDKDF (reference sequence). This CDR3 region has 15 residues. Losses at the gene ends were 0 bases for V and 7 bases for J; bases not matched to a gene: 5. The CDR3 DNA follows: TGTGCCACCAGCAGAGATGTGACAGGGGGCAGTGGCTACACCTTC. Its protein product is CATSRDVTGGSGYTF.

This clone was counted only a few times. The V gene is TRBV19, the J gene TRBJ1-2, with 7 bases that match TRBD1. After removal of 5 bases from V and 5 bases from J, the junction contained 8 bases not matched to a gene. The CDR3 has 14 amino acids. Germline V CDR1 and CDR2: LNHDA, SQIVND (reference sequence). Here the CDR3 DNA reads TGTGCCAGTAGTTCTTCCGGGACAGCTTATGGCTACACCTTC. It specifies CASSSSGTAYGYTF.

In its sample, this clone was seen once. The V call is TRBV5-4, the J call TRBJ2-4; perhaps TRBD1 as D (5 bases). CDR1 is SGHNT, CDR2 YYREEE, per germline (reference sequence). This CDR3 contains 17 residues. The V end lost 0 bases, the J end lost 0 bases, and 13 bases lay between the germline ends. The CDR3: CASSLDQGSVAKNIQYF. DNA for the CDR3: TGTGCCAGCAGCTTGGATCAGGGTTCAGTAGCCAAAAACATTCAGTACTTC.

The sample holds one count of this clone. The V call is TRBV7-3, the J call TRBJ2-5; TRBD2 might be the D (6 bases). Trimming shortened V by 2 bases and J by 4 bases, and 14 bases separated the two germline ends. Germline values: CDR1 SGHTA, CDR2 FQGTGA. CDR3 length: 15 residues. Here the CDR3 DNA reads TGTGCCAGCAGCTTAGGGACTCGGAACGGAGAGACCCAGTACTTC. It translates to CASSLGTRNGETQYF.

The chain combines TRBV18 with TRBJ1-1; no definite D call. Per germline, CDR1 KGHSH and CDR2 LQKENI. V dropped 3 bases and J dropped 3 bases, with 11 bases sitting between them. This CDR3 is built from 14 residues. Here the CDR3 DNA reads TGTGCCAGCTCACCCTCGCGGGAAGACACTGAAGCTTTCTTT. The encoded protein is CASSPSREDTEAFF.

V usage is TRBV7-2 and J usage is TRBJ2-7, with D uncertain. Germline CDR1 and CDR2: SGHTA and FQGNSA. The V end was cut by 5 bases, the J end by 2 bases, with 16 bases between. The length of the CDR3 is 15 residues. CDR3 residues: CASSHFGGIAYEQYF. The CDR3 DNA reads TGTGCCAGCAGCCACTTTGGCGGAATAGCCTACGAGCAGTACTTC.

The rearrangement links TRBV19 to TRBJ1-1; possible D gene TRBD1, 5 bases. CDR1 and CDR2 (germline): LNHDA, SQIVND (reference sequence). This CDR3 has 13 amino acids. V lost 2 bases, J lost 4 bases, and 8 bases lay in between. In nucleotides, the CDR3 is TGTGCCAGTAGTATAACCGGGGGCACTGAAGCTTTCTTT. Amino acids: CASSITGGTEAFF.

This clone came up once. The CDR3 loop is CASRSQLAPTDTQYF. The CDR3 nucleotides are TGCGCCAGCAGGTCCCAACTAGCACCCACAGATACGCAGTATTTT. The chain uses TRBV5-1 and TRBJ2-3, with a weak D call TRBD2 (6 bases). V was pared by 5 bases and J by 2 bases, with 15 bases between. Germline CDR1 is SGHRS and CDR2 is YFSETQ. The CDR3 is 15 amino acids.

This clone occurred a few times. The rearrangement uses TRBV7-9 and TRBJ1-6; D perhaps matches TRBD1 (5 bases). Deletions cut 1 base from V and 0 bases from J, with 16 bases between. This CDR3 has 19 amino acids. Germline loops: CDR1 SEHNR, CDR2 FQNEAQ (reference sequence). The CDR3 DNA reads TGTGCCAGCAGCTTAGGTGTGGGGGGAGAGGGCTCCTATAATTCACCCCTCCACTTT. It yields the protein CASSLGVGGEGSYNSPLHF.

The chain couples TRBV2 to TRBJ2-6; D unclear. Trimming took 7 bases from V and 0 from J, leaving 7 bases between them. The CDR3 runs 14 residues. Germline lookup yields CDR1 SNHLY and CDR2 FYNNEI. Here the CDR3 DNA reads TGTGCCAGCAAGAGATTCTCTGGGGCCAACGTCCTGACTTTC. It is translated as CASKRFSGANVLTF.